A single sample gave rise to the 7 T cell receptor beta chains below, sequenced in a study of blood T cell repertoires in COVID-19. Only in-frame clones appear in the TCRdb table, and some are missing; sequencing was by immunoSEQ multiplex PCR. The sample contains 300,000 to 350,000 clones, almost 90% of which appear only once. The sequencing input was peripheral blood. These receptors originate from a woman aged 40 to 50 with COVID-19, enrolled during active disease.

This clone was counted a single time. The chain couples TRBV15 to TRBJ2-7, with D possibly being TRBD1 (5 bases). V was clipped by 0 bases and J by 1 base, with 10 bases between them. The CDR3 sequence is 15 residues long. Germline V gives CDR1 LNHNV, CDR2 YYDKDF (reference sequence). Here the CDR3 DNA reads TGTGCCACCAGCAGAGATCGGGCAGGGTCCTACGAGCAGTACTTC. Its translation is CATSRDRAGSYEQYF.

The gene calls are TRBV4-3 and TRBJ2-7; 9 nucleotides line up with TRBD2. The CDR3 spans 14 residues. The germline gives CDR1 LGHNA, CDR2 YSLEER. J gave up 4 bases and V 8 bases, and 9 bases lay outside the gene matches. The CDR3 DNA is TGCGCCAGCGACACCGGGACTAGCTATTACGAGCAGTACTTC. Residues: CASDTGTSYYEQYF.

In this sample, this clone turned up once. The J gene is TRBJ2-7, the V gene TRBV7-9; 12 bases match TRBD1. V shed 5 bases, J shed 6 bases, and the junction held 8 bases outside the gene matches. CDR1 is SEHNR, CDR2 FQNEAQ, per germline (reference sequence). The CDR3 runs 15 residues. The CDR3 sequence: CASSLTGTGGFEQYF. The CDR3 region has the DNA TGTGCCAGCAGCCTCACGGGGACAGGGGGCTTCGAGCAGTACTTC.

The chain uses TRBV18 and TRBJ2-7, with D maybe TRBD1 (6 bases). The CDR3 has 13 amino acids. Germline V lookup: CDR1 KGHSH, CDR2 LQKENI. Trimming took off 3 bases at V and 3 bases at J, with 9 bases between the two ends. Here the CDR3 reads CASSPGHGYEQYF. CDR3 nucleotides: TGTGCCAGCTCACCGGGACACGGCTACGAGCAGTACTTC.

The V call is TRBV2, the J call TRBJ2-7; no reliable D call. Germline-derived CDR1 and CDR2 are SNHLY and FYNNEI. CDR3 length: 11 amino acids. V was cut by 4 bases and J by 7 bases, with 8 bases left in between. Here the CDR3 reads CASSGGFEQYF. The CDR3 coding sequence is TGTGCCAGCAGTGGCGGTTTTGAGCAGTACTTC. Full variable domain (rest looked up from reference TRBV2 and TRBJ2-7): EPEVTQTPSHQVTQMGQEVILRCVPISNHLYFYWYRQILGQKVEFLVSFYNNEISEKSEIFDDQFSVERPDGSNFTLKIRSTKLEDSAMYFCASSGGFEQYFGPGTRLTVT.

The chain joins TRBV7-8 to TRBJ1-5, with 7 nucleotides matching TRBD1. The J segment lost 4 bases and the V segment lost 6 bases, leaving 3 bases of the junction unmatched. Germline values: CDR1 SGHVS, CDR2 FQNEAQ. The CDR3 length is 13 residues. As DNA, the CDR3 is TGTGCCAGCAGGGACAGGACTAATCAGCCCCAGCATTTT. Translated: CASRDRTNQPQHF.

The chain recombines TRBV28 with TRBJ1-1; TRBD1 matches at 7 bases. The CDR3 is made up of 15 amino acids. Germline-derived CDR1 and CDR2 are MDHEN and SYDVKM. The J segment lost 1 base and the V segment lost 6 bases, leaving 8 bases of the junction unmatched. This chain's CDR3 is CASRLYRGANTEAFF. Written as DNA, the CDR3 is TGTGCCAGCAGACTATACAGGGGAGCGAACACTGAAGCTTTCTTT.